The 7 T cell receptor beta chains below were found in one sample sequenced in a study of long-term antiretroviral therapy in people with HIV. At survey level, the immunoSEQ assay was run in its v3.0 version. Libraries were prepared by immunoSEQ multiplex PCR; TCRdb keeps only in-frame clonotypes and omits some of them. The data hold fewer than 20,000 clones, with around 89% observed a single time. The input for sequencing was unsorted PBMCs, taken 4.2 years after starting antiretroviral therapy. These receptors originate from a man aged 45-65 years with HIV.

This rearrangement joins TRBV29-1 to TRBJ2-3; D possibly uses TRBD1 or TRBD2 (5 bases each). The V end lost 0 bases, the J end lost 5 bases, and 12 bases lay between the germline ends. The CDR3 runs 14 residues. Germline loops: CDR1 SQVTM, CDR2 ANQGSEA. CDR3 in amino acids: CSVEERGALDTQYF. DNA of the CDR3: TGCAGCGTTGAAGAAAGAGGGGCTTTAGATACGCAGTATTTT.

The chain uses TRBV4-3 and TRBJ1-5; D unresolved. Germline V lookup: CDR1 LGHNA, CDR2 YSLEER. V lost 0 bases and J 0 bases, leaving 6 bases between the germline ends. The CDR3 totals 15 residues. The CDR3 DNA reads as TGCGCCAGCAGCCAAGATAGGGCTAGCAATCAGCCCCAGCATTTT. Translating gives CASSQDRASNQPQHF.

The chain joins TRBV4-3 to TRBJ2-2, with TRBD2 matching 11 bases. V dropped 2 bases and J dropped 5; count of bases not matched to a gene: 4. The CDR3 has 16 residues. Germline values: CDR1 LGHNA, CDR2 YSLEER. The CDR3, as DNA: TGCGCCAGCAGCCAATCTAGCGGGGGGCCAACCGGGGAGCTGTTTTTT. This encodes CASSQSSGGPTGELFF.

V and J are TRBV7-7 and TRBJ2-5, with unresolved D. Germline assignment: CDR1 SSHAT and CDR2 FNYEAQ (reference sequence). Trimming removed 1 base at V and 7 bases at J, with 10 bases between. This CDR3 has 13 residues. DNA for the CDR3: TGTGCCAGCAGCTTAGTTTCAGGTGGGACCCAGTACTTC. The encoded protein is CASSLVSGGTQYF. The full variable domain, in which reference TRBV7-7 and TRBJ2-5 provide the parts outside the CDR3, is GAGVSQSPRYKVTKRGQDVTLRCDPISSHATLYWYQQALGQGPEFLTYFNYEAQPDKSGLPSDRFSAERPEGSISTLTIQRTEQRDSAMYRCASSLVSGGTQYFGPGTRLLVL.

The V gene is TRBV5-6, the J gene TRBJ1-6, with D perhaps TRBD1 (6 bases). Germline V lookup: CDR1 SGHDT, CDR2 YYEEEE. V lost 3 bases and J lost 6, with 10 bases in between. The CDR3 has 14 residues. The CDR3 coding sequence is TGTGCCAGCAGCTCCGACAGGTCTAATTCACCCCTCCACTTT. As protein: CASSSDRSNSPLHF. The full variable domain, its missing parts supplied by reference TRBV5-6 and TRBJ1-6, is DAGVTQSPTHLIKTRGQQVTLRCSPKSGHDTVSWYQQALGQGPQFIFQYYEEEERQRGNFPDRFSGHQFPNYSSELNVNALLLGDSALYLCASSSDRSNSPLHFGNGTRLTVT.

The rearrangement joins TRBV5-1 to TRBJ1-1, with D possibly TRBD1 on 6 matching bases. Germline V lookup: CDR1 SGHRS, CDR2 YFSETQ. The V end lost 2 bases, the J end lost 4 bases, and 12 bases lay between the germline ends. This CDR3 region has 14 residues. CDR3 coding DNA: TGCGCCAGCAGCTTACAACAGGGAGGCACTGAAGCTTTCTTT. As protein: CASSLQQGGTEAFF.

The CDR3 protein is CASSTGTGVGEQYF. DNA of the CDR3: TGTGCCAGCAGCACCGGGACAGGGGTGGGCGAGCAGTACTTC. The chain carries TRBV7-9 and TRBJ2-7; 10 bases align to TRBD1. The CDR3 consists of 14 residues. Germline V gene data show CDR1 as SEHNR and CDR2 as FQNEAQ (reference sequence). V was pared by 5 bases and J by 6 bases, with 7 bases of the junction left unmatched.